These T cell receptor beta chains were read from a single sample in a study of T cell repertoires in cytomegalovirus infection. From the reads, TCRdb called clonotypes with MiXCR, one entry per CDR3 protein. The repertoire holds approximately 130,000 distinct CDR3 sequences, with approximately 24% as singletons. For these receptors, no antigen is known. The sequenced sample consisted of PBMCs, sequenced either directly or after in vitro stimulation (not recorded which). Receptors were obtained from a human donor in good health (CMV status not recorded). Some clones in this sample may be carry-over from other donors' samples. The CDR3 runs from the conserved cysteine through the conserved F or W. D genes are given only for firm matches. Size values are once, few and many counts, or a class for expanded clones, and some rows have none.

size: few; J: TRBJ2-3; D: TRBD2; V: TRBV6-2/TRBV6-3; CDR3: CASATRTSGTGDTQYF; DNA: TGTGCCAGCGCGACTAGGACTAGCGGGACGGGAGATACGCAGTATTTT
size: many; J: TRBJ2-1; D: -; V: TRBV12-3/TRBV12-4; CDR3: CASSPPLARYNEQFF; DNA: TGTGCCAGCAGTCCCCCCCTAGCGAGATACAATGAGCAGTTCTTC
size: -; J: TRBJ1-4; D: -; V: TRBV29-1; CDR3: CSVTGTGEKLFF; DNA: TGCAGCGTTACCGGGACCGGTGAAAAACTGTTTTTT
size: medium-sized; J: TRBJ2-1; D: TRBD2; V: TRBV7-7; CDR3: CASSTRLAAYNEQFF; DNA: TGTGCCAGCAGCACACGACTAGCGGCTTACAATGAGCAGTTCTTC
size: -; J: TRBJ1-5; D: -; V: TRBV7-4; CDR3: CASSPDISNQPQHF; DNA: TGTGCCAGCAGCCCCGACATAAGCAATCAGCCCCAGCATTTT
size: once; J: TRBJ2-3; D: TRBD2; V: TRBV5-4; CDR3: CASSSGLASDTQYF; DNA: TGTGCCAGCAGCTCGGGACTAGCCTCAGATACGCAGTATTTT
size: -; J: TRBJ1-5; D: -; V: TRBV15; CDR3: CATSRGGQLNQPQHF; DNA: TGTGCCACCAGCAGAGGAGGACAGCTCAATCAGCCCCAGCATTTT
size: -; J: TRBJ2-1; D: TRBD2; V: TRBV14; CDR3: CASSPSGRSFNNEQFF; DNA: TGTGCCAGCAGCCCTAGCGGGAGAAGCTTTAACAATGAGCAGTTCTTC
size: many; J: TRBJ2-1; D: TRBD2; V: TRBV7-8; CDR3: CASSPLTSGSHNEQFF; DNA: TGTGCCAGCAGCCCGCTGACTAGCGGGAGCCACAATGAGCAGTTCTTC
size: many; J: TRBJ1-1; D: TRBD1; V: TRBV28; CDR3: CATRPGGTGEAFF; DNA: TGTGCCACCCGACCAGGGGGAACGGGTGAAGCTTTCTTT
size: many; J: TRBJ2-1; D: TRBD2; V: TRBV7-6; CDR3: CASSLPIAGGYVEQFF; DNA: TGTGCCAGCAGCCTCCCCATAGCGGGAGGATATGTTGAGCAGTTCTTC
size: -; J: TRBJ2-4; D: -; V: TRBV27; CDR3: CASSLTGAKNIQYF; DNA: TGTGCCAGCAGTTTAACGGGAGCCAAAAACATTCAGTACTTC
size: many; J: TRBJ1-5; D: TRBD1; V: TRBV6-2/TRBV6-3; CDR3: CASLSPGQPNQPQHF; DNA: TGTGCCAGCCTAAGCCCGGGACAGCCCAATCAGCCCCAGCATTTT
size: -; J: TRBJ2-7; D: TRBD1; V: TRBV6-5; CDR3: CASSVTGGPYEQYF; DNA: TGTGCCAGCAGTGTTACAGGGGGCCCCTACGAGCAGTACTTC